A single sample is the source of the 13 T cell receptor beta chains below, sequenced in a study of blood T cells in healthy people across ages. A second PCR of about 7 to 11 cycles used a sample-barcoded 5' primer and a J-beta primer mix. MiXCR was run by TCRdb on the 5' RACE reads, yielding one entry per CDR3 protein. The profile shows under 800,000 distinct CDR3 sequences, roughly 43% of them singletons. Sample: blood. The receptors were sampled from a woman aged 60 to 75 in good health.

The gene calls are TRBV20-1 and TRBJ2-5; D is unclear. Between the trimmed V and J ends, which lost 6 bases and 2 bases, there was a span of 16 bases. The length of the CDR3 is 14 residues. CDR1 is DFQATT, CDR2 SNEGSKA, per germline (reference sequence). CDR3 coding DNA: TGCAGTGCAGCCCCGGAAACAAGTCAAGAGACCCAGTACTTC. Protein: CSAAPETSQETQYF.

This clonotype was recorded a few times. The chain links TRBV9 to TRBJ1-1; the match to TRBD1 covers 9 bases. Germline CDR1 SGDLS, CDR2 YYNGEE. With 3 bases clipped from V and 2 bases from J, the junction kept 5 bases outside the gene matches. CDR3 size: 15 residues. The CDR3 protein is CASSGPTGGNTEAFF. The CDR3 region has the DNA TGTGCCAGCAGCGGACCGACAGGGGGAAACACTGAAGCTTTCTTT.

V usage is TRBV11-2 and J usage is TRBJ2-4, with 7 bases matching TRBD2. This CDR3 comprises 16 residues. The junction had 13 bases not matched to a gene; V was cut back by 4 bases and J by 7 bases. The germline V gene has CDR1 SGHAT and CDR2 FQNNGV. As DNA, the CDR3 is TGTGCCAGCAGCTCCCTCCTGTTGACTAGCACGAACATTCAGTACTTC. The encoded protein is CASSSLLLTSTNIQYF.

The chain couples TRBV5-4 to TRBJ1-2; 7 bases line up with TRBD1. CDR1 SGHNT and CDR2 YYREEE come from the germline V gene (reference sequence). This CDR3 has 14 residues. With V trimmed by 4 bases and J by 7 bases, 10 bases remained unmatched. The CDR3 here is CASSQGQDVVGYTF. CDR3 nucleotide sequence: TGTGCCAGCAGCCAAGGACAGGACGTTGTTGGCTACACCTTC.

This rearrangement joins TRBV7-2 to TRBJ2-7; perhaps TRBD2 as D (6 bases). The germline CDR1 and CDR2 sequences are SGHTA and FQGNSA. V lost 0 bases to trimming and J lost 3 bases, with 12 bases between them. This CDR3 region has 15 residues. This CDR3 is CASSLAPGEGYEQYF. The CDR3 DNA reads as TGTGCCAGCAGCTTAGCTCCGGGAGAGGGCTACGAGCAGTACTTC. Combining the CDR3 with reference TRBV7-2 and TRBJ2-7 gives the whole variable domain GAGVSQSPSNKVTEKGKDVELRCDPISGHTALYWYRQSLGQGLEFLIYFQGNSAPDKSGLPSDRFSAERTGGSVSTLTIQRTQQEDSAVYLCASSLAPGEGYEQYFGPGTRLTVT.

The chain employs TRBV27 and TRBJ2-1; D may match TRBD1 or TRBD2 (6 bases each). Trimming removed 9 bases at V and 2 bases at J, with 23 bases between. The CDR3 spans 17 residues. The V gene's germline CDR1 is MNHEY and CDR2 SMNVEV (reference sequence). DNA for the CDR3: TGTGCCAGGTCTATAAAGGGCCCAAGGGGGGCCTACAATGAGCAGTTCTTC. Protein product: CARSIKGPRGAYNEQFF.

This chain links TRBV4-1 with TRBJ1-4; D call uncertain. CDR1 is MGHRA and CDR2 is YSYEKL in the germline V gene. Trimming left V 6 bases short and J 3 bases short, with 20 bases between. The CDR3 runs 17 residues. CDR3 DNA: TGCGCCAGCAGACTAACTGAGGCGACCGGTTCTAATGAAAAACTGTTTTTT. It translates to CASRLTEATGSNEKLFF.

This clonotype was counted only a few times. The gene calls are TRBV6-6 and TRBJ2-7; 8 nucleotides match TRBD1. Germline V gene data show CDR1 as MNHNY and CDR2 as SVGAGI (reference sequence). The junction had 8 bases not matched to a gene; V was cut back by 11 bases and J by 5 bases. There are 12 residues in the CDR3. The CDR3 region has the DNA TGTGCCCCGGGACAGGTTCGGAACGAGCAGTACTTC. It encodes CAPGQVRNEQYF.

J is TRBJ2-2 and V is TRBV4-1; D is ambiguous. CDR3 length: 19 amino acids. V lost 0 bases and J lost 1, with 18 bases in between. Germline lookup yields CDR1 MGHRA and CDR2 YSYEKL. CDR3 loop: CASSQDRHDLQGNTGELFF. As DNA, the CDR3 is TGCGCCAGCAGCCAAGATAGGCATGACCTCCAAGGGAACACCGGGGAGCTGTTTTTT.

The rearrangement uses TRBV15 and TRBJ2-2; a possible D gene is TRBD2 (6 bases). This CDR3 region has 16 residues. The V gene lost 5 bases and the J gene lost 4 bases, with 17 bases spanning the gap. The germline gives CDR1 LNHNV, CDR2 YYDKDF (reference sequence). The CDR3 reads CATSSWTTPGTGELFF. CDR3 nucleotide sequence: TGTGCCACCAGCTCCTGGACTACCCCGGGCACCGGGGAGCTGTTTTTT.

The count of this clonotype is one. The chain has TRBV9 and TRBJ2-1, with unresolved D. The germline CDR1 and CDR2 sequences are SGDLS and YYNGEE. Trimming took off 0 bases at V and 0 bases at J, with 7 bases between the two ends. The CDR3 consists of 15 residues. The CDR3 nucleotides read TGTGCCAGCAGCGTAGTCGGGTACTCCTACAATGAGCAGTTCTTC. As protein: CASSVVGYSYNEQFF.

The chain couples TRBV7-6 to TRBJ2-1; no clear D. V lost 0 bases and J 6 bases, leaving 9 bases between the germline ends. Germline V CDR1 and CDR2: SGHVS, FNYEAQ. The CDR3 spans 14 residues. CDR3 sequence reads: CASSLARSGNEQFF. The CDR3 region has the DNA TGTGCCAGCAGCTTAGCCAGGTCCGGCAATGAGCAGTTCTTC. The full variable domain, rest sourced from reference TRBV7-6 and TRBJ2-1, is GAGVSQSPRYKVTKRGQDVALRCDPISGHVSLYWYRQALGQGPEFLTYFNYEAQQDKSGLPNDRFSAERPEGSISTLTIQRTEQRDSAMYRCASSLARSGNEQFFGPGTRLTVL.

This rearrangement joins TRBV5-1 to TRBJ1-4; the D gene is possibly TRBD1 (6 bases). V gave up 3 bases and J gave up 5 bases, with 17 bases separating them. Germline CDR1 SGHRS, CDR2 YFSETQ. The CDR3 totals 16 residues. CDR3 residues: CASSWGHDGPNEKLFF. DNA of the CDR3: TGCGCCAGCAGCTGGGGACATGATGGGCCAAATGAAAAACTGTTTTTT.